The rows below give T cell receptor beta chains drawn from one sample of a study of chemoradiotherapy in HPV16-positive cancers. Here immunoSEQ multiplex PCR was the method, and the copy in TCRdb shows in-frame clones only, minus some. The table shows approximately 13,000 clones, with 69% occurring only once. Collection of the sample occurred from a patient who underwent chemoradiotherapy. The receptors were sampled from a human donor with HPV-associated anogenital cancer. CDR3s include the opening cysteine and the closing phenylalanine or tryptophan. A D gene is named only where the DNA matches it firmly. Where a row states a size, it is once, few, many or the class of an expanded clone; other rows omit it.

DNA | CDR3 | D | J | size | V
TGTGCCAGCAGCCGGCGGGACGGCCGCGAGCAGTTCTTC | CASSRRDGREQFF | NA | TRBJ2-1 | NA | TRBV11-3
TGTGCCAGCTCACCTCTTTCTAGCACAGATACGCAGTATTTT | CASSPLSSTDTQYF | NA | TRBJ2-3 | few | TRBV18
TGCGCCAGCAGGTCATCCCCGGAGGGGCTTATATCGGGTGGCTACACCTTC | CASRSSPEGLISGGYTF | NA | TRBJ1-2 | NA | TRBV5-1
TGTGCCAGCAGCAGGGGGCCTAACACCGGGGAGCTGTTTTTT | CASSRGPNTGELFF | TRBD1 | TRBJ2-2 | NA | TRBV7-6
TGCGCCAGCAGGCGCAACAAACAGGGGGGCACTGAAGCTTTCTTT | CASRRNKQGGTEAFF | TRBD1 | TRBJ1-1 | NA | TRBV5-1
TGCGCCAGCAGACTAACCGGGACTCCGAGCTCCTACAATGAGCAGTTCTTC | CASRLTGTPSSYNEQFF | NA | TRBJ2-1 | NA | TRBV4-1
TGTGCCAGTAGTACGGGCAGGGCCTATGGCTACACCTTC | CASSTGRAYGYTF | NA | TRBJ1-2 | NA | TRBV19
TGTGCCAGCAGTTCGGGATGGCTATCCGGGGAGCTGTTTTTT | CASSSGWLSGELFF | NA | TRBJ2-2 | NA | TRBV27
TGTGCCAGCAGCCAAGCCGGTCCGTACAGGGAGGCGTCTTTGGCTTCACCCCTCCACTTT | CASSQAGPYREASLASPLHF | NA | TRBJ1-6 | NA | TRBV4-2
TGTGCCAGCAGCCAAGGCCGGATGAGCTCTGGAAACACCATATATTTT | CASSQGRMSSGNTIYF | NA | TRBJ1-3 | NA | TRBV4-2
TGTGCCAGCAGCTTAGTAGCAGATCCTAACTATGGCTACACCTTC | CASSLVADPNYGYTF | NA | TRBJ1-2 | NA | TRBV7-2
TGTGCCAGCACCCCTATCCAGGGGAACTATGGCTACACCTTC | CASTPIQGNYGYTF | NA | TRBJ1-2 | NA | TRBV7-6
TGTGCCAGCAGTAGCGGGGACAGCTACTATGGCTACACCTTC | CASSSGDSYYGYTF | TRBD1 | TRBJ1-2 | NA | TRBV6-5
TGCGCCAGCAGCCAAGATCTTATGGATGAGCAGTTCTTC | CASSQDLMDEQFF | NA | TRBJ2-1 | few | TRBV4-3
TGTGCCAGCATGGTCAGGGGTAACACCGGGGAGCTGTTTTTT | CASMVRGNTGELFF | NA | TRBJ2-2 | NA | TRBV27
TGTGCCAGCAGCGTAGAACCCGGAGAGACCCAGTACTTC | CASSVEPGETQYF | NA | TRBJ2-5 | NA | TRBV9
TGTGCCAGCAGTGTACAGGGGCCTAACACTGAAGCTTTCTTT | CASSVQGPNTEAFF | TRBD1 | TRBJ1-1 | NA | TRBV27
TGTGCCAGCAGCCAAGGGATTGGGGGGACCCAGCATTTT | CASSQGIGGTQHF | NA | TRBJ1-5 | NA | TRBV5-8
TGTGCCAGCCAGAATGAAAATGGACTAGCGGGGGCCTCCTACAATGAGCAGTTCTTC | CASQNENGLAGASYNEQFF | TRBD2 | TRBJ2-1 | NA | TRBV2
TGCGCCAGCAGCCAAACAGGGACTAATGAAAAACTGTTTTTT | CASSQTGTNEKLFF | NA | TRBJ1-4 | few | TRBV4-1
TGTGCCAGCATTAGGACAGGGTTGTCGACTGAAGCTTTCTTT | CASIRTGLSTEAFF | TRBD1 | TRBJ1-1 | NA | TRBV25-1
TGTGCCAGTAGTACCCGGACTAGCGGGGGCCACTATGAGCAGTTCTTC | CASSTRTSGGHYEQFF | TRBD2 | TRBJ2-1 | NA | TRBV19
TGTGCCATCAGGGGGACAGGTTACCCCTACGAGCAGTACTTC | CAIRGTGYPYEQYF | TRBD1 | TRBJ2-7 | NA | TRBV10-3
TGTGCCAGCAGTCCGACAGGGCGGGCGGAAAAACTGTTTTTT | CASSPTGRAEKLFF | TRBD1 | TRBJ1-4 | NA | TRBV6-5
TGTGCCTCCGGGACAGGGCTCACCGGGGAGCTGTTTTTT | CASGTGLTGELFF | TRBD1 | TRBJ2-2 | few | TRBV30
TGTGCCTGGAGTCCGGGGGGCGCCGATACGCAGTATTTT | CAWSPGGADTQYF | NA | TRBJ2-3 | NA | TRBV30
TGTGCCAGCAGTTACTCAGGAATTGGAGGAGAGACCCAGTACTTC | CASSYSGIGGETQYF | NA | TRBJ2-5 | NA | TRBV6-6
TGTGCCAGCAGCTTAGTACCCGGTGCCGGGGAGCTGTTTTTT | CASSLVPGAGELFF | NA | TRBJ2-2 | NA | TRBV7-2
TGTGCCAGCAGCCCGGGACTAGCGGGGAACACCGGGGAGCTGTTTTTT | CASSPGLAGNTGELFF | TRBD2 | TRBJ2-2 | NA | TRBV13
TGCGCCAGCAGTGAAGGGGATACCTACGAGCAGTACTTC | CASSEGDTYEQYF | NA | TRBJ2-7 | NA | TRBV10-1
TGTGCCAGCAGTTACTCCGCCAGGGGTAACACTGAAGCTTTCTTT | CASSYSARGNTEAFF | NA | TRBJ1-1 | NA | TRBV6-5
TGCGCCAGCAGCCCAGGGGTCAGGGTGAACACTGAAGCTTTCTTT | CASSPGVRVNTEAFF | NA | TRBJ1-1 | NA | TRBV4-3
TGTGCCAGCAGCTCCGTTGGAGGGTACAATGAGCAGTTCTTC | CASSSVGGYNEQFF | NA | TRBJ2-1 | NA | TRBV11-2
TGTGCCAGCAGCGAGGGGGGTTCGTGGGGCTACACCTTC | CASSEGGSWGYTF | NA | TRBJ1-2 | NA | TRBV9
TGTGCCAGCAGTGATTCCCCAGCGGGGGTTGGGGAGACCCAGTACTTC | CASSDSPAGVGETQYF | TRBD2 | TRBJ2-5 | NA | TRBV2
TGCGCCAGCAGCGTAGACAGGGGCCAGCCCCAGCATTTT | CASSVDRGQPQHF | TRBD1 | TRBJ1-5 | NA | TRBV5-1
TGTGCCAGCAGCCAAGGCTTCGGCGGGAAGACTGTGGAAGAGCAGTTCTTC | CASSQGFGGKTVEEQFF | NA | TRBJ2-1 | once | TRBV14
TGTGCCAGCAGCTTCGAGAGACCCAATGAGCAGTTCTTC | CASSFERPNEQFF | NA | TRBJ2-1 | NA | TRBV11-2
TGTGCCAGCAGTCGCGCCAGGGCGGGAGGGGATACGCAGTATTTT | CASSRARAGGDTQYF | TRBD2 | TRBJ2-3 | NA | TRBV28
TGTGCCAGCAGCTTAGGTGGGGCTAACACCGGGGAGCTGTTTTTT | CASSLGGANTGELFF | NA | TRBJ2-2 | few | TRBV7-3
TGTGCCAGCAGTTTCGACGTCTGGGGTGAGCAGTACTTC | CASSFDVWGEQYF | NA | TRBJ2-7 | few | TRBV27
TGTGCCAGCTCACCACAAACCGGAGGTTCGCTGTTTTTT | CASSPQTGGSLFF | NA | TRBJ2-2 | NA | TRBV18
TGTGCCTGGAGTGTTCAGGGAATGGGAGGGGAGCTGTTTTTT | CAWSVQGMGGELFF | NA | TRBJ2-2 | NA | TRBV30
TGTGCCAGCCGAACAGGGGGGTCCTACGAGCAGTACTTC | CASRTGGSYEQYF | TRBD1 | TRBJ2-7 | NA | TRBV7-9
TGTGCCTGGAGTGTGCGTTCGGGCCCTGGGGCCAACGTCCTGACTTTC | CAWSVRSGPGANVLTF | NA | TRBJ2-6 | NA | TRBV30
TGCGCCAGCACCTTAAATCAGGGGGCTGGTACGCAGTATTTT | CASTLNQGAGTQYF | TRBD1 | TRBJ2-3 | NA | TRBV5-1
TGCGCCAGCAGCATCGGACAGGGGTATGGCTACACCTTC | CASSIGQGYGYTF | TRBD1 | TRBJ1-2 | NA | TRBV5-1
TGTGCCAGCTCACCACCAGGACAGATAGAGACCCAGTACTTC | CASSPPGQIETQYF | NA | TRBJ2-5 | NA | TRBV18
TGTGCCCTTGGGGGCAGGGGTCACAATCAGCCCCAGCATTTT | CALGGRGHNQPQHF | NA | TRBJ1-5 | once | TRBV28
TGTGCCAGCAGTGAATACGTTGGCTCGGGGAATCAGCCCCAGCATTTT | CASSEYVGSGNQPQHF | NA | TRBJ1-5 | NA | TRBV6-1
TGTGCCAGCAGCTTGACGGGAGCCAAAAACATTCAGTACTTC | CASSLTGAKNIQYF | NA | TRBJ2-4 | NA | TRBV5-4
TGTGCCAGCAGCCTCCCGGGACACAACACCGGGGAGCTGTTTTTT | CASSLPGHNTGELFF | NA | TRBJ2-2 | once | TRBV5-6
TGTGCCGCCCAGGCAAGACACCTAAAAAACACTGAAGCTTTCTTT | CAAQARHLKNTEAFF | NA | TRBJ1-1 | NA | TRBV19
TGTGCCAGTAGTAGGGACGGGGCCGGCAATGAGCAGTTCTTC | CASSRDGAGNEQFF | NA | TRBJ2-1 | NA | TRBV19
TGTGCCAGCAGCACAGGACTAGCGGGGGGCAACACCGGGGAGCTGTTTTTT | CASSTGLAGGNTGELFF | TRBD2 | TRBJ2-2 | NA | TRBV5-4
TGTGCCAGCAGCTTAGGGGGACAGGTACCGCACACCTTC | CASSLGGQVPHTF | TRBD1 | TRBJ1-2 | few | TRBV11-2
TGTGCCAGCAGCCAAGATTACATGAACACTGAAGCTTTCTTT | CASSQDYMNTEAFF | NA | TRBJ1-1 | NA | TRBV14
TGCAGCGTACGGGTTTCCGCCGGGGAGCTGTTTTTT | CSVRVSAGELFF | NA | TRBJ2-2 | NA | TRBV29-1
TGTGCCAGCAGCCTAGGGGAGTGGCCCAATCAGCCCCAGCATTTT | CASSLGEWPNQPQHF | NA | TRBJ1-5 | few | TRBV9